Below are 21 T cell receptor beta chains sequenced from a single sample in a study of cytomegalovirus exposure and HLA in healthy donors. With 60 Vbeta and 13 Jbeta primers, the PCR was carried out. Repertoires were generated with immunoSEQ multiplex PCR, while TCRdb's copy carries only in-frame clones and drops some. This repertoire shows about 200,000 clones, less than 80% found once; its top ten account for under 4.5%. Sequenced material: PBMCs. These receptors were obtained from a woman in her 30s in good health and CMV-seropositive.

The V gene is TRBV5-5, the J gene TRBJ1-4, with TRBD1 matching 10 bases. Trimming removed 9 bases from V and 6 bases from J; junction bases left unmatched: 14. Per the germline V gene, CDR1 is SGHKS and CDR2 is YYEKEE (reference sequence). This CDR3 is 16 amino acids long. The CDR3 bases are TGTGCCACCACAGGGACAGGGGTGGCCGGGGATGAAAAACTGTTTTTT. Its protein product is CATTGTGVAGDEKLFF.

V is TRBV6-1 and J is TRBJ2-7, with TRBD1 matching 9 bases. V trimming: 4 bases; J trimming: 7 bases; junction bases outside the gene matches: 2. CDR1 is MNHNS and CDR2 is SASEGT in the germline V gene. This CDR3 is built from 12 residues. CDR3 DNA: TGTGCCAGCAGTGGCGGGACAGGGGAGCAGTACTTC. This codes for CASSGGTGEQYF.

CDR3 DNA: TGCAGCGTTACAGGATCGGCGGGGCAGCCCCAGCATTTT. Translation gives CSVTGSAGQPQHF. The chain recombines TRBV29-1 with TRBJ1-5; perhaps TRBD1 as D (5 bases). CDR1 and CDR2 (germline): SQVTM, ANQGSEA. This CDR3 is 13 amino acids long. V lost 5 bases to trimming and J lost 7 bases, with 15 bases between them.

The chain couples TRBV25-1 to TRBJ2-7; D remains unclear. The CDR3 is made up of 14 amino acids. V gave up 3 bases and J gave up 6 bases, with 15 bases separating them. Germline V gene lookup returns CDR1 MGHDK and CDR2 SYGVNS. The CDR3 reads CASSEKVVSSEQYF. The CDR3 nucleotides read TGTGCCAGCAGTGAGAAAGTAGTATCGTCCGAGCAGTACTTC.

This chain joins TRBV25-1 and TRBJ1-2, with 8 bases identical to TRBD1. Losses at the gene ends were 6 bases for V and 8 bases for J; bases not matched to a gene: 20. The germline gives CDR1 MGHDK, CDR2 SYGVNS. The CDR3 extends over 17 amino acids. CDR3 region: CASSTSKAADRVLGYTF. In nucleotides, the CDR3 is TGTGCCAGCAGCACCTCTAAGGCGGCGGACAGGGTTCTCGGCTACACCTTC.

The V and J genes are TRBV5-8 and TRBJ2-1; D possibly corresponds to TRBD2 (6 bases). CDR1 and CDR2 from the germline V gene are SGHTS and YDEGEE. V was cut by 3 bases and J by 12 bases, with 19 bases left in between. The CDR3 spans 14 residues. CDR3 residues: CASSSGGTIGGQFF. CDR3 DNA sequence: TGTGCCAGCAGCTCTGGAGGGACGATCGGTGGGCAGTTCTTC.

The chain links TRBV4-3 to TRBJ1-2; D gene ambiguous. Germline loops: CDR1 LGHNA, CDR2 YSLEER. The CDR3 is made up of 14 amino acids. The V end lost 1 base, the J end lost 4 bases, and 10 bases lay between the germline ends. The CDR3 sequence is CASSQGHRGYGYTF. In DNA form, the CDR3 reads TGCGCCAGCAGCCAAGGCCACCGGGGCTATGGCTACACCTTC.

The CDR3 protein is CASGLLKTYSGANVLTF. Written as DNA, the CDR3 is TGTGCCAGCGGACTATTAAAAACCTACTCTGGGGCCAACGTCCTGACTTTC. The chain employs TRBV28 and TRBJ2-6, with a tentative D call TRBD2 (6 bases). V was cut by 8 bases and J by 0 bases, with 17 bases left in between. The germline gives CDR1 MDHEN, CDR2 SYDVKM. CDR3 length: 17 amino acids.

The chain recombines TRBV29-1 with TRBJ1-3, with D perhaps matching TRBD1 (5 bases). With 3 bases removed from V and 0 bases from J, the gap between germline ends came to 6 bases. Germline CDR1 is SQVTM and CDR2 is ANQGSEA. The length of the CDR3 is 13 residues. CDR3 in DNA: TGCAGCGTTGAGACAGACTCTGGAAACACCATATATTTT. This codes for CSVETDSGNTIYF.

CDR3 DNA: TGTGCCAGCAGTTCTCCTAGCGGGGGGGCCATGAATGAGCAGTTCTTC. The encoded protein is CASSSPSGGAMNEQFF. The genes are TRBV6-6 and TRBJ2-1, with 12 bases matching TRBD2. This CDR3 comprises 16 residues. The V segment lost 4 bases and the J segment 7 bases; nucleotides outside the gene matches: 8. The V gene's germline CDR1 is MNHNY and CDR2 SVGAGI (reference sequence).

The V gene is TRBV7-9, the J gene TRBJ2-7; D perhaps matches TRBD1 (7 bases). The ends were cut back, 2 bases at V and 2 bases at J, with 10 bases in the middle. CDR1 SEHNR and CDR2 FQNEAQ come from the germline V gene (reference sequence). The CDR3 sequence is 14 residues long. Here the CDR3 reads CASSLTGEAYEQYF. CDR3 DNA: TGTGCCAGCAGCTTAACAGGGGAGGCCTACGAGCAGTACTTC.

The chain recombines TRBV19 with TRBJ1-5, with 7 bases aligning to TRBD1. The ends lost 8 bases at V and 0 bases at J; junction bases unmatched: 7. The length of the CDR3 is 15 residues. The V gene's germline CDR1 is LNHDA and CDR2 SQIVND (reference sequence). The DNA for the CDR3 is TGTGCCAGTTTGGACAGGTCGTATAGCAATCAGCCCCAGCATTTT. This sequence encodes CASLDRSYSNQPQHF.

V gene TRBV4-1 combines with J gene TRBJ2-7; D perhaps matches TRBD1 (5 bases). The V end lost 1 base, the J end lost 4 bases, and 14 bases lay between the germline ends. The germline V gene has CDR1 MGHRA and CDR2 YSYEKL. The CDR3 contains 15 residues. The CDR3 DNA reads TGCGCCAGCAGCCAAGCGGACACCAGTCAATACGAGCAGTACTTC. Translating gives CASSQADTSQYEQYF.

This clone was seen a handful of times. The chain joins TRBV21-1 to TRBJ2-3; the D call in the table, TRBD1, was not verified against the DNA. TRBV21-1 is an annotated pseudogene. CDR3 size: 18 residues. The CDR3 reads CASSKRGEEQGETDTQYF. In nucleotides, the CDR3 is TGTGCCAGCAGCAAAAGAGGTGAGGAACAGGGAGAGACAGATACGCAGTATTTT.

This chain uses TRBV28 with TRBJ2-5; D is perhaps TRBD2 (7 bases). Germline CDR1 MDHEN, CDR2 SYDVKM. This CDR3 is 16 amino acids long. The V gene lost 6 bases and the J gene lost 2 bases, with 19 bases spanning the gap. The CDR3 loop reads CASRAGRGIRQETQYF. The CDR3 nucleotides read TGTGCCAGCAGAGCTGGGAGGGGGATAAGGCAAGAGACCCAGTACTTC.

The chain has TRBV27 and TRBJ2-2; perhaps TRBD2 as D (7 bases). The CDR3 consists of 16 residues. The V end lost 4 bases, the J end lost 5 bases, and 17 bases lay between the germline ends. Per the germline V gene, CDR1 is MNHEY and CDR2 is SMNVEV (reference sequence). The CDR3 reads CASSYLGGAVTGELFF. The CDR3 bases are TGTGCCAGCAGTTATCTTGGGGGGGCCGTTACCGGGGAGCTGTTTTTT.

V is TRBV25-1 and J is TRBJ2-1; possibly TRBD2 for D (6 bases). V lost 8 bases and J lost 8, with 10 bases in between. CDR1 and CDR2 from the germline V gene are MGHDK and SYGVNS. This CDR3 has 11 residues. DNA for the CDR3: TGTGCCAGCCGGGACTTCGATGAGCAGTTCTTC. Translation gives CASRDFDEQFF.

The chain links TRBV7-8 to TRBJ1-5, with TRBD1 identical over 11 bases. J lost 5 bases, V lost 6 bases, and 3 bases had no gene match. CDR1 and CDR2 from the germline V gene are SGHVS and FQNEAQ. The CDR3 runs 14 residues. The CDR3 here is CASSSGQGDQPQHF. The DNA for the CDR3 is TGTGCCAGCAGTTCGGGACAGGGGGATCAGCCCCAGCATTTT.

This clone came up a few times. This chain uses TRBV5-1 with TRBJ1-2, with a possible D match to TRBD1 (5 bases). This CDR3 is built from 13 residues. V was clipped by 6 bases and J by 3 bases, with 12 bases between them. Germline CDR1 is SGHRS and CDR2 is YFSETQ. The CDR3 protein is CASTPRGDYGYTF. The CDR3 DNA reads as TGCGCCAGCACCCCACGGGGGGACTATGGCTACACCTTC.

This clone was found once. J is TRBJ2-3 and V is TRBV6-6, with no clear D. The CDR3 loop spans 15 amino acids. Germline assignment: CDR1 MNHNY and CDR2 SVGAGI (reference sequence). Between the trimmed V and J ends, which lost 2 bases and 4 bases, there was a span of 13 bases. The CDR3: CASSYDWSRADTQYF. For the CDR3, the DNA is TGTGCCAGCAGTTACGATTGGTCCCGGGCAGATACGCAGTATTTT.

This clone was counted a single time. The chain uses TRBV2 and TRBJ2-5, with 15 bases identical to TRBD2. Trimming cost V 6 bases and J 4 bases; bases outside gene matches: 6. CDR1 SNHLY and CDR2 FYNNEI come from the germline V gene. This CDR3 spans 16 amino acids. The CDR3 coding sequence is TGTGCCAGCAGGAACCCGGGACTAGCGGGAGGAGAGACCCAGTACTTC. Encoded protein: CASRNPGLAGGETQYF.